The present T cell receptor (beta chain) was sequenced within a study of response to subunit inactivated influenza vaccine. Findings and caveats of the study: It was the authors' suggestion that each seasonal influenza vaccination recruits few new T cells.

With respect to this clonotype: The antigen remains unidentified.

TCRdb re-called the RT-PCR reads with MiXCR, one entry per CDR3 protein. This table has fewer than 550,000 distinct CDR3 sequences, roughly 25% appearing once. This material consisted of CD4+ T cells sorted from PBMCs, taken 4 to 6 days after vaccination. The sequence was obtained from a man aged 45-65 years who received an inactivated influenza vaccine.

DNA for the CDR3: TGTGCCAGCAGTGGGGGAGGTTGGGCTGAAAAACTGTTTTTT. Protein: CASSGGGWAEKLFF. The V and J genes are TRBV7-2 and TRBJ1-4; possibly TRBD1 for D (5 bases). The CDR3 is 14 amino acids. Germline loops: CDR1 SGHTA, CDR2 FQGNSA. Trimming shortened V by 6 bases and J by 7 bases, and 15 bases separated the two germline ends.